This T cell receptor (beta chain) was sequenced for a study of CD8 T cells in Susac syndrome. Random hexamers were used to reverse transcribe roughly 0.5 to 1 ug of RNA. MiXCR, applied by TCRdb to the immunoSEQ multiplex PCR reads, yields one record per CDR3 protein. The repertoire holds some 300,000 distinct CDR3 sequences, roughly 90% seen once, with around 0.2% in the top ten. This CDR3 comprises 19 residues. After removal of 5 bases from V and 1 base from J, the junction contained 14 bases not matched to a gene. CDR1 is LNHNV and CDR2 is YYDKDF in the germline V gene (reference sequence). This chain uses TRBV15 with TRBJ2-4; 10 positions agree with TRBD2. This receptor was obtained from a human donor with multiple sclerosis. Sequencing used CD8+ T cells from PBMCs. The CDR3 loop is CATSLLQREGMTAKNIQYF. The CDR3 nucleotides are TGTGCCACCAGCCTTCTGCAGCGGGAGGGCATGACTGCCAAAAACATTCAGTACTTC. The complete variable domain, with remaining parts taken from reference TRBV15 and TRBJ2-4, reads DAMVIQNPRYQVTQFGKPVTLSCSQTLNHNVMYWYQQKSSQAPKLLFHYYDKDFNNEADTPDNFQSRRPNTSFCFLDIRSPGLGDTAMYLCATSLLQREGMTAKNIQYFGAGTRLSVL.